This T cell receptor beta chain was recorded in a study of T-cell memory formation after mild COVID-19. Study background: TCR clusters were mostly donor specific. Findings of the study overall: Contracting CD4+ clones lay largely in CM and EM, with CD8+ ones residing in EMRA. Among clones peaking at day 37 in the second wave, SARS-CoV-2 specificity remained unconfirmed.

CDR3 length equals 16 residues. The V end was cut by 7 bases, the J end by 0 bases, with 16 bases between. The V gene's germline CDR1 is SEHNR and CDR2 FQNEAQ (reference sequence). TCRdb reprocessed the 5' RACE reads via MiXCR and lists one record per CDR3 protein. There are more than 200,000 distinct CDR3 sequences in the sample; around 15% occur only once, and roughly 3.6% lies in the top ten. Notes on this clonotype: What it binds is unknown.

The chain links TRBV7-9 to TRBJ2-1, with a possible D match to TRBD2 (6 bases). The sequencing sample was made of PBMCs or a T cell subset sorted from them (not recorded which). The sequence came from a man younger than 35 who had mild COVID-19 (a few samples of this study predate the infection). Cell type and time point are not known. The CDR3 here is CASIPRRGSSYNEQFF. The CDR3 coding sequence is TGTGCCAGCATCCCTAGGCGGGGTAGCTCCTACAATGAGCAGTTCTTC.